This T cell receptor beta chain was obtained from a study of long-term antiretroviral therapy in people with HIV. A word on this clone: Its matching antigen is unknown.

The study's findings and limits: ART adherence, viral resistance and therapy changes went undocumented.

Version v3.0 of the immunoSEQ assay was performed at survey level. Sequencing efforts were directed toward about 35,000-55,000 T-cell genomes per sample. The method was immunoSEQ multiplex PCR; TCRdb's version includes in-frame clones alone and lacks a portion of them. In the table there are tens of thousands of clones, nearly 97% of which are singletons. Donors needed at least one pre-ART PBMC sample plus at least two post-ART samples. Prior to DNA extraction, the samples held roughly 1-10 million cryopreserved PBMC. With V trimmed by 1 base and J by 1 base, 4 bases remained unmatched. Germline V gene lookup returns CDR1 KGHSH and CDR2 LQKENI. The CDR3 consists of 17 residues.

The sequence came from a man aged 25-45 years with HIV. The sample here was unsorted PBMCs, taken 5.3 years after starting antiretroviral therapy. The V and J genes are TRBV18 and TRBJ2-1; the match to TRBD2 covers 10 bases. The CDR3 DNA is TGTGCCAGCTCACCACGGCTAGCGGGAGCGTCCTACAATGAGCAGTTCTTC. Residues: CASSPRLAGASYNEQFF.